These 24 T cell receptor beta chains were sequenced from one sample in a study of cytomegalovirus exposure and HLA in healthy donors. The protocol was immunoSEQ multiplex PCR, while the TCRdb copy is restricted to in-frame clones and leaves out a portion. Found here are under 150,000 clones, more than 75% of them singletons; the top ten hold roughly 9%. Sequenced: PBMCs. All receptors come from a man between 18 and 29 years old in good health and CMV-seropositive.

The chain carries TRBV29-1 and TRBJ2-1; 10 positions match TRBD2. The CDR3 covers 14 residues. The germline gives CDR1 SQVTM, CDR2 ANQGSEA. V shed 4 bases and J 6 bases; nucleotides not matched to a gene: 6. The CDR3 DNA reads TGCAGCGTTGTTCAAAGACTAGCGGGCAATGAGCAGTTCTTC. It yields the protein CSVVQRLAGNEQFF.

The chain joins TRBV6-5 to TRBJ2-7; D gene ambiguous. Per germline, CDR1 MNHEY and CDR2 SVGAGI. Between the trimmed V and J ends, which lost 7 bases and 4 bases, there was a span of 8 bases. The CDR3 contains 11 residues. Here the CDR3 reads CASMAAYEQYF. CDR3 nucleotides: TGTGCCAGCATGGCGGCATACGAGCAGTACTTC.

The chain couples TRBV10-3 to TRBJ2-3, with TRBD1 matching 7 bases. Trimming at V came to 6 bases and at J to 4 bases, leaving 10 bases not matched to a gene. Per germline, CDR1 ENHRY and CDR2 SYGVKD. The CDR3 runs to 15 residues. CDR3 DNA: TGTGCCATCAGGGAAAACAGGGGAGCGGCAGATACGCAGTATTTT. Translating it yields CAIRENRGAADTQYF.

The chain combines TRBV5-1 with TRBJ1-4; TRBD1 might be the D (5 bases). The CDR3 length is 17 residues. V dropped 3 bases and J dropped 0 bases, with 15 bases sitting between them. Germline loops: CDR1 SGHRS, CDR2 YFSETQ. DNA of the CDR3: TGCGCCAGCAGCTGGCCCCGGGGGGAAGCAACTAATGAAAAACTGTTTTTT. Its translation: CASSWPRGEATNEKLFF.

The rearrangement uses TRBV7-9 and TRBJ1-1; D might be TRBD1 (6 bases). The V gene lost 2 bases and the J gene lost 7 bases, with 14 bases spanning the gap. CDR1 and CDR2 (germline): SEHNR, FQNEAQ (reference sequence). This CDR3 contains 14 residues. The CDR3 coding sequence is TGTGCCAGCAGCTTATTATTTAGGGGGAATGAAGCTTTCTTT. It encodes CASSLLFRGNEAFF. The full variable domain, its missing parts supplied by reference TRBV7-9 and TRBJ1-1, is DTGVSQNPRHKITKRGQNVTFRCDPISEHNRLYWYRQTLGQGPEFLTYFQNEAQLEKSRLLSDRFSAERPKGSFSTLEIQRTEQGDSAMYLCASSLLFRGNEAFFGQGTRLTVV.

The rearrangement uses TRBV11-3 and TRBJ2-1; D gene ambiguous. This CDR3 is built from 13 residues. Germline V gene lookup returns CDR1 SGHNT and CDR2 YENEEA. The V end was cut by 3 bases, the J end by 4 bases, with 7 bases between. Written as DNA, the CDR3 is TGTGCCAGCAGCTTCCGCCTATACAATGAGCAGTTCTTC. It encodes CASSFRLYNEQFF.

This clone was observed once. The chain links TRBV6-5 to TRBJ1-2; TRBD1 agrees at 7 bases. The germline gives CDR1 MNHEY, CDR2 SVGAGI. The CDR3 is made up of 14 amino acids. With V trimmed by 8 bases and J by 4 bases, 10 bases remained unmatched. The CDR3 nucleotides are TGTGCCAGCCGATTTAAGGGGGCTGGCTATGGCTACACCTTC. It encodes CASRFKGAGYGYTF.

The rearrangement joins TRBV29-1 to TRBJ1-2; tentatively, D is TRBD1 (5 bases). V was pared by 0 bases and J by 4 bases, with 9 bases between. The CDR3 runs 13 residues. CDR1 SQVTM and CDR2 ANQGSEA come from the germline V gene. CDR3 sequence (DNA): TGCAGCGTTGAAGATCGGGGGGGCTATGGCTACACCTTC. It is translated as CSVEDRGGYGYTF.

The CDR3 DNA follows: TGTGCCTGGAGTGACAGGGCTTGGGAGCAGTACTTC. Protein: CAWSDRAWEQYF. The V gene is TRBV30, the J gene TRBJ2-7; possible D gene TRBD1, 6 bases. The CDR3 is made up of 12 amino acids. The V gene's germline CDR1 is GTSNPN and CDR2 SVGIG (reference sequence). Trimming stripped 1 base from V and 7 bases from J, with 11 bases between.

The chain uses TRBV5-4 and TRBJ2-1; 7 positions agree with TRBD2. The CDR3 length is 16 residues. Per germline, CDR1 SGHNT and CDR2 YYREEE (reference sequence). J gave up 3 bases and V 4 bases, and 10 bases lay outside the gene matches. CDR3 DNA sequence: TGTGCCAGCAGCAAAGGACTAGAGCGTGGCTACAATGAGCAGTTCTTC. Amino acid sequence: CASSKGLERGYNEQFF.

The chain couples TRBV15 to TRBJ1-4; the match to TRBD1 covers 8 bases. The germline CDR1 and CDR2 sequences are LNHNV and YYDKDF (reference sequence). There are 14 residues in the CDR3. V lost 3 bases and J lost 8; bases outside the gene matches: 5. The CDR3 region is CATSRSGTGEKLFF. The DNA of the CDR3 is TGTGCCACCAGCAGGTCCGGGACAGGAGAAAAACTGTTTTTT.

The V call is TRBV11-3, the J call TRBJ1-2; 7 nucleotides match TRBD1. Unmatched junction bases numbered 14, after V lost 5 bases and J lost 8 bases. Per germline, CDR1 SGHNT and CDR2 YENEEA. This CDR3 has 15 residues. CDR3 amino acids: CASSPTNRGRGGYTF. The CDR3 bases are TGTGCCAGCAGCCCAACCAACAGGGGAAGGGGCGGCTACACCTTC.

This clone was recorded only once. The chain is built from TRBV18 and TRBJ1-2; D not resolved. The germline V gene has CDR1 KGHSH and CDR2 LQKENI. The CDR3 has 14 amino acids. Trimming took off 6 bases at V and 2 bases at J, with 13 bases between the two ends. The DNA of the CDR3 is TGTGCCAGCTCGTCCCTAGCTGGGAACTATGGCTACACCTTC. It is translated as CASSSLAGNYGYTF.

The V call is TRBV11-3, the J call TRBJ1-2, with 7 bases matching TRBD1. The CDR3 has 15 residues. In germline, CDR1 is SGHNT, CDR2 YENEEA. V dropped 5 bases and J dropped 3; count of bases not matched to a gene: 9. The CDR3 loop is CASSIDRDGDYGYTF. For the CDR3, the DNA is TGTGCCAGCAGCATCGACAGGGACGGGGACTATGGCTACACCTTC.

The chain couples TRBV30 to TRBJ2-7, with D maybe TRBD2 (6 bases). Trimming pared 0 bases from V and 5 bases from J, leaving 14 bases between. CDR1 and CDR2 (germline): GTSNPN, SVGIG (reference sequence). This CDR3 has 14 amino acids. The DNA for the CDR3 is TGTGCCTGGAGTGTACTAGCCCGTGTGGACGAGCAGTACTTC. This translates into CAWSVLARVDEQYF.

The genes are TRBV5-1 and TRBJ1-4; 7 bases map to TRBD1. Germline values: CDR1 SGHRS, CDR2 YFSETQ. Trimming at V came to 3 bases and at J to 5 bases, leaving 4 bases not matched to a gene. This CDR3 comprises 14 residues. The CDR3 DNA is TGCGCCAGCAGCTCAGGGGGGAGGAATGAAAAACTGTTTTTT. Its translation is CASSSGGRNEKLFF.

The rearrangement joins TRBV9 to TRBJ2-7; maybe TRBD1 (5 bases). The CDR3 length is 15 residues. The V gene's germline CDR1 is SGDLS and CDR2 YYNGEE. Trimming took off 0 bases at V and 2 bases at J, with 12 bases between the two ends. This chain's CDR3 is CASSVAAQGTYEQYF. CDR3 nucleotide sequence: TGTGCCAGCAGCGTAGCTGCCCAGGGTACCTACGAGCAGTACTTC.

The rearrangement joins TRBV6-1 to TRBJ1-2, with D tentatively TRBD1 (6 bases). There are 13 residues in the CDR3. Germline-derived CDR1 and CDR2 are MNHNS and SASEGT. Trimming pared 5 bases from V and 3 bases from J, leaving 10 bases between. DNA of the CDR3: TGTGCCAGCAGTCCGGACAGCTACTATGGCTACACCTTC. As protein: CASSPDSYYGYTF.

The chain carries TRBV27 and TRBJ2-2; D is possibly TRBD2 (6 bases). The CDR3 contains 14 residues. Per germline, CDR1 MNHEY and CDR2 SMNVEV (reference sequence). V lost 4 bases and J 3 bases, leaving 9 bases between the germline ends. This chain's CDR3 is CASSWGGDTGELFF. The CDR3 DNA reads as TGTGCCAGCAGTTGGGGCGGGGACACCGGGGAGCTGTTTTTT.

The J gene is TRBJ2-4, the V gene TRBV2; 8 nucleotides match TRBD2. Germline V gene sequence: CDR1 SNHLY, CDR2 FYNNEI. The V segment lost 7 bases and the J segment 4 bases; nucleotides outside the gene matches: 12. The CDR3 consists of 16 residues. This chain's CDR3 is CASTEIAGPVKNIQYF. The CDR3 DNA is TGTGCCAGCACCGAGATAGCGGGGCCTGTTAAAAACATTCAGTACTTC.

This sequence joins TRBV2 and TRBJ2-7; 8 positions agree with TRBD1. Germline loops: CDR1 SNHLY, CDR2 FYNNEI. The CDR3 runs 14 residues. V lost 7 bases, J lost 0 bases, and 5 bases stayed unmatched. The CDR3 DNA reads as TGTGCCAGCAAAGGGACAGGCAGCTCCTACGAGCAGTACTTC. This encodes CASKGTGSSYEQYF.

This chain links TRBV6-1 with TRBJ2-4, with a tentative D call TRBD1 (5 bases). Germline loops: CDR1 MNHNS, CDR2 SASEGT. This CDR3 is 14 amino acids long. V was pared by 7 bases and J by 0 bases, with 10 bases between. The chain's CDR3 is CASTETVAKNIQYF. For the CDR3, the DNA is TGTGCCAGCACCGAGACAGTAGCCAAAAACATTCAGTACTTC.

The rearrangement uses TRBV14 and TRBJ1-2; maybe TRBD1 (6 bases). V was trimmed by 4 bases and J by 8 bases, leaving 17 bases between them. Germline V gives CDR1 SGHDN, CDR2 FVKESK. The length of the CDR3 is 14 residues. For the CDR3, the DNA is TGTGCCAGCAGCCGAGGGAATATCAGGGGAGGCTACACCTTC. Translation gives CASSRGNIRGGYTF.

This clone was seen just once. This rearrangement joins TRBV5-1 to TRBJ2-1; a weak D match, TRBD2 (5 bases). V was clipped by 4 bases and J by 12 bases, with 11 bases between them. CDR1 is SGHRS, CDR2 YFSETQ, per germline. This CDR3 comprises 11 residues. The CDR3: CASSAERGQFF. CDR3 in DNA: TGCGCCAGCAGCGCCGAACGGGGGCAGTTCTTC.